This T cell receptor beta chain is from a study of cytomegalovirus exposure and HLA in healthy donors. Study-level findings and limits: In a later analysis, a genetic analysis reported fewer productive-TCR N-insertions in an Asian-associated ancestry cluster than the cohort average. Trimming of TCR beta V- and J-genes showed a link, identified in a later analysis, to a missense DCLRE1C variant. What a later analysis showed was that several of the most significant clusters appeared linked to common viral pathogens.

Use of 60 Vbeta and 13 Jbeta primers characterized the PCR. Using immunoSEQ multiplex PCR, the repertoire was profiled, and TCRdb retains in-frame clones only, with some absent. Among 84,000 or so clones, roughly 84% were seen once, and the ten largest hold 2.7%. Concerning this clone: Its antigen is not known.

The sample consisted of PBMCs. The TCR was taken from a man aged 25-45 years in good health and CMV-seronegative.

The CDR3 spells CASSIGRGQGADEQYF. The CDR3 region has the DNA TGTGCCAGTAGTATAGGCAGGGGACAGGGGGCTGACGAGCAGTACTTC. The chain uses TRBV19 and TRBJ2-7; TRBD1 aligns across 12 bases. The V and J ends lost 1 base and 5 bases, in that order; junction bases with no gene match: 6. The CDR3 covers 16 residues. In germline, CDR1 is LNHDA, CDR2 SQIVND (reference sequence).